This is a list of T cell receptor beta chains from one sample in a study of immune evolution from preneoplasia to lung adenocarcinoma. Repertoires were generated with immunoSEQ multiplex PCR, while TCRdb's copy carries only in-frame clones and drops some. Among 5,000 or so clones, roughly 80% were seen once, and the ten largest hold roughly 9%. The sample taken for sequencing was FFPE minimally invasive lung adenocarcinoma tissue. The receptors originated from a person between 60 and 79 years old with lung adenocarcinoma. Each CDR3 is given with its conserved first and last residue. D genes are given only for firm matches. Clone size is shown for a subset of rows, as once, few, many or a class of expanded clone.

>-|-|TRBV21-1|TRBJ2-7
TGTGCCAGCAGCAAGGTTAGGGGACAGGGTAAACGGTTCTCCTACGAGCAGTACTTC
CASSKVRGQGKRFSYEQYF
>-|-|TRBV9|TRBJ2-7
TGTGCCAGCAACGTAGGAGGGATGAAGGACGAGCAGTACTTC
CASNVGGMKDEQYF
>TRBD2|-|TRBV7-9|TRBJ2-1
TGTGCCAGCAGCTTAATGGCGGGAGGAAGCTTCTTC
CASSLMAGGSFF
>TRBD1|-|TRBV6-1|TRBJ2-5
TGTGCCAGCACCCCCGGGGCAGGGGGCCAAGAGACCCAGTACTTC
CASTPGAGGQETQYF
>-|once|TRBV7-9|TRBJ2-5
TGTGTCAGCAGCTTACCGGAAGAGACCCAGTACTTC
CVSSLPEETQYF
>-|few|TRBV7-9|TRBJ1-5
TGTGCCAGCAGCTCAGAGGGAGATCAGCCCCAGCATTTT
CASSSEGDQPQHF
>-|-|TRBV4-1|TRBJ1-2
TGCGCCAGCAGCCAAGATAGCGCAGGGGCGCAGTTTTATGGCTACACCTTC
CASSQDSAGAQFYGYTF
>-|-|TRBV2|TRBJ2-5
TGTGCCAGCAGTGACGACAGTCAGACCCAGTACTTC
CASSDDSQTQYF
>TRBD2|-|TRBV10-3|TRBJ2-7
TGTGCCATCAGAAGCGGGGGGACGACCTACGAGCAGTACTTC
CAIRSGGTTYEQYF
>-|-|TRBV9|TRBJ1-1
TGTGCCAGCAGCGTAGATGCAGGGGCAAACACTGAAGCTTTCTTT
CASSVDAGANTEAFF
>-|-|TRBV7-2|TRBJ2-7
TGTGCCAGCAGCCCGACAGCAGGTTGGGGATTGGGCGAGCAGTACTTC
CASSPTAGWGLGEQYF
>-|-|TRBV30|TRBJ2-7
TGTGCCTGGAGTGTCCTCCTCTCCTACGAGCAGTACTTC
CAWSVLLSYEQYF
>-|-|TRBV2|TRBJ2-2
TGTGCCAGCAGTTTTAGATCCGGGGAGCTGTTTTTT
CASSFRSGELFF
>TRBD1|-|TRBV5-1|TRBJ2-3
TGCGCCAGCGCAAGGGAACCCGGGACAGGGTCTGGTACGCAGTATTTT
CASAREPGTGSGTQYF
>-|-|TRBV9|TRBJ2-2
TGTGCCAGCAGCGCCATCACCGGGGAGCTGTTTTTT
CASSAITGELFF
>-|-|TRBV28|TRBJ2-1
TGTGCCAGCAGTTTCTGGCGGGAAGGGAACAATGAGCAGTTCTTC
CASSFWREGNNEQFF
>-|few|TRBV21-1|TRBJ2-1
TGTGCCAGCAGCAGGGGTAATGAGCAGTTCTTC
CASSRGNEQFF
>TRBD2|-|TRBV7-2|TRBJ2-1
TGTGCCAGCAGTGTAGCGGGAGGGAGTTTCAATGAGCAGTTCTTC
CASSVAGGSFNEQFF
>TRBD1|-|TRBV9|TRBJ2-1
TGTGCCAGCAGCCCACGGGACAGGAGCTACAATGAGCAGTTCTTC
CASSPRDRSYNEQFF
>TRBD1|large|TRBV30|TRBJ1-2
TGTGCCTGGAGTGATCGAGGGGGCAGGGCGAGGAACTATGGCTACACCTTC
CAWSDRGGRARNYGYTF
>-|-|TRBV5-4|TRBJ2-1
TGTGCCAGCAGCGCCATGGACAGTTTCAATGAGCAGTTCTTC
CASSAMDSFNEQFF
>TRBD1|-|TRBV5-5|TRBJ1-2
TGTGCCAGCAGCTTGGACAGGGGGCCTGGCTACACCTTC
CASSLDRGPGYTF
>TRBD1|few|TRBV28|TRBJ1-2
TGTGCCAGCAGTTTAACAGGGGGCAATGGCTACACCTTC
CASSLTGGNGYTF
>-|-|TRBV12-2|TRBJ1-2
TGTGCAAGTCGCTTCCGAGGGGGCCGCTATGGCTACACCTTC
CASRFRGGRYGYTF
>-|-|TRBV30|TRBJ1-2
TGTGCCTGGAGTAGGGGAAATGAAGGCTACACCTTC
CAWSRGNEGYTF
>-|-|TRBV5-4|TRBJ2-2
TGTGCCAGCAGCTTGGACCTGGGCGCGAACACCGGGGAGCTGTTTTTT
CASSLDLGANTGELFF
>TRBD2|few|TRBV7-7|TRBJ2-3
TGTGCTAGGTCCGGGACTAGCGTAGATACGCAGTATTTT
CARSGTSVDTQYF
>-|-|TRBV11-2|TRBJ2-7
TGTGCCAGCAGCCAAAGACAGACTTACTCCTACGAGCAGTACTTC
CASSQRQTYSYEQYF
>-|-|TRBV6-6|TRBJ2-1
TGTGCCACCTCCAAAAACTTTGTGAACAATGAGCAGTTCTTC
CATSKNFVNNEQFF
>TRBD1|once|TRBV29-1|TRBJ1-1
TGCAGCGTCTCTGACAGGGGGAACACTGAAGCTTTCTTT
CSVSDRGNTEAFF
>TRBD1|-|TRBV11-3|TRBJ2-3
TGTGCCAGCAGCCGAACCGGGACAGGGGTAACAGATACGCAGTATTTT
CASSRTGTGVTDTQYF
>-|-|TRBV5-6|TRBJ1-2
TGTGCCAGCACTCCGGACAGCCAGAGCTATGGCCACACCTTC
CASTPDSQSYGHTF
>-|-|TRBV5-4|TRBJ2-5
TGTGCCAGCAGCCGTAATTACGAGACCCAGTACTTC
CASSRNYETQYF
>-|-|TRBV2|TRBJ2-7
TGTGCCAGCAGTGAGGAGCCCCAGGGCCGGGAGCAGTACTTC
CASSEEPQGREQYF
>-|-|TRBV7-2|TRBJ2-1
TGTGCCAGCAGCTTAGACAGGGTAAATGAGCAGTTCTTC
CASSLDRVNEQFF
>-|-|TRBV6-6|TRBJ2-5
TGTGCCAGCAGTTACGGGGAGACCCAGTACTTC
CASSYGETQYF
>-|once|TRBV7-9|TRBJ1-5
TGTGCCAGCAGCTTAACCGGGGATCAGCCCCAGCATTTT
CASSLTGDQPQHF
>-|-|TRBV5-6|TRBJ2-7
TGTGCCAGCAGCTTGGCGTGGGGCGAGCAGTACTTC
CASSLAWGEQYF
>-|-|TRBV18|TRBJ2-2
TGTGCCAGCTCACCAGAGGACTTTAGCGGGGAGCTGTTTTTT
CASSPEDFSGELFF
>-|-|TRBV5-5|TRBJ2-5
TGTGCCAGCAGCGGGGTCGGAGGGCAAGAGACCCAGTACTTC
CASSGVGGQETQYF
>-|-|TRBV11-3|TRBJ2-2
TGTGCCAGCAGCTTTCAGGGCCCTTCAGGGGAGCTGTTTTTT
CASSFQGPSGELFF
>-|-|TRBV9|TRBJ2-7
TGTGCCAGCAGCTTCAATCGGGACAACCCTGTCCCCGAGCAGTACTTC
CASSFNRDNPVPEQYF
>-|-|TRBV19|TRBJ1-5
TGTGCCAGTAGTATAGCCGGGTATCAGCCCCAGCATTTT
CASSIAGYQPQHF
>TRBD2|-|TRBV11-2|TRBJ2-1
TGTGCCAGCAGCTTGAGGCTAGCGGGGGCCTACAATGAGCAGTTCTTC
CASSLRLAGAYNEQFF
>-|-|TRBV6-5|TRBJ1-5
TGTGCCAGCCGGGAGGGCTTGAGCAATCAGCCCCAGCATTTT
CASREGLSNQPQHF